The 10 T cell receptor beta chains below all came from one sample that was sequenced in a study of cytomegalovirus exposure and HLA in healthy donors. Use of 60 Vbeta and 13 Jbeta primers characterized the PCR. Generated by immunoSEQ multiplex PCR, the TCRdb table keeps only in-frame clones and is missing some. The table records around 100,000 clones, 76% of them present only once. The sample was PBMCs. The receptors were gathered from a woman under 30 in good health and CMV-seropositive.

This clone was observed once. The chain combines TRBV6-1 with TRBJ1-6; D is ambiguous. Germline loops: CDR1 MNHNS, CDR2 SASEGT. This CDR3 spans 14 amino acids. V was trimmed by 1 base and J by 7 bases, leaving 8 bases between them. The CDR3 DNA sequence: TGTGCCAGCAGTGAAGTGGCGGTCAATTCACCCCTCCACTTT. Amino acid sequence: CASSEVAVNSPLHF.

The CDR3 sequence is CASKIRDTNQPQHF. CDR3 in DNA: TGTGCCAGTAAAATCCGGGACACTAATCAGCCCCAGCATTTT. The chain uses TRBV19 and TRBJ1-5; tentatively, D is TRBD1 (6 bases). Germline values: CDR1 LNHDA, CDR2 SQIVND (reference sequence). There are 14 residues in the CDR3. V lost 7 bases, J lost 4 bases, and 14 bases lay in between.

CDR3 residues: CASGTSWDSLLRNQPQHF. Here the CDR3 DNA reads TGTGCTAGTGGTACCTCCTGGGACAGCCTATTGCGCAATCAGCCCCAGCATTTT. This rearrangement joins TRBV12-5 to TRBJ1-5; 7 nucleotides align to TRBD1. CDR1 and CDR2 (germline): LGHNT, FRNRAP. CDR3 length: 18 residues. With V trimmed by 5 bases and J by 2 bases, 15 bases remained unmatched.

This chain connects TRBV10-2 to TRBJ2-3; 8 bases fit TRBD2. In germline, CDR1 is WSHSY, CDR2 SAAADI. The V gene end was trimmed by 5 bases and the J gene end by 5 bases; junction bases not matched to a gene: 9. The CDR3 has 15 residues. CDR3 sequence: CASSQAGALLDTQYF. Written as DNA, the CDR3 is TGCGCCAGCAGTCAAGCGGGAGCTTTATTAGATACGCAGTATTTT.

The chain is built from TRBV29-1 and TRBJ1-2; perhaps TRBD1 as D (6 bases). The length of the CDR3 is 14 residues. V was shortened by 2 bases and J by 1 base, with 11 bases between the two germline ends. Germline CDR1 reads SQVTM; CDR2 reads ANQGSEA. The CDR3 DNA is TGCAGCGTTGAAAACAGGGACCTTAACTATGGCTACACCTTC. Translated: CSVENRDLNYGYTF. The full variable domain, completed using reference TRBV29-1 and TRBJ1-2, is SAVISQKPSRDICQRGTSLTIQCQVDSQVTMMFWYRQQPGQSLTLIATANQGSEATYESGFVIDKFPISRPNLTFSTLTVSNMSPEDSSIYLCSVENRDLNYGYTFGSGTRLTVV.

V is TRBV5-6 and J is TRBJ1-5, with D perhaps matching TRBD1 (6 bases). With 3 bases removed from V and 7 bases from J, the gap between germline ends came to 14 bases. Looked up from germline, CDR1 is SGHDT and CDR2 is YYEEEE. The CDR3 loop spans 14 amino acids. In DNA, the CDR3 is TGTGCCAGCAGCTCATCACAGGGTGGCCAGCCCCAGCATTTT. Translating it yields CASSSSQGGQPQHF.

There are a few counts of this clone. The chain uses TRBV6-1 and TRBJ2-7, with a weak D call TRBD2 (5 bases). The germline V and J ends were trimmed by 6 bases and 0 bases, with 15 bases remaining between them. CDR1 and CDR2 (germline): MNHNS, SASEGT. The CDR3 covers 15 residues. This CDR3 is CASRPGSTGSYEQYF. CDR3 nucleotides: TGTGCCAGCAGGCCGGGGTCGACCGGCTCCTACGAGCAGTACTTC.

The CDR3, as DNA: TGCGCCAGCAGCCCGGACACGTCTAACTATGGCTACACCTTC. Translated, it gives CASSPDTSNYGYTF. The genes are TRBV5-1 and TRBJ1-2, with D possibly TRBD1 on 5 matching bases. The CDR3 extends over 14 amino acids. CDR1 and CDR2 (germline): SGHRS, YFSETQ. Deletions cut 4 bases from V and 0 bases from J, with 10 bases between.

The J gene is TRBJ2-7, the V gene TRBV23-1, with D possibly matching TRBD1 (5 bases). Being an ORF, TRBV23-1 has a function that is uncertain. CDR3 length equals 17 residues. V lost 6 bases and J 3 bases, leaving 24 bases between the germline ends. Written as DNA, the CDR3 is TGCGCCAGCAGACCTAACAACCAGGGCCTCTCTTGCTACGAGCAGTACTTC. Protein sequence: CASRPNNQGLSCYEQYF.

This clone has a handful of counts. This chain uses TRBV19 with TRBJ1-5; TRBD1 might be the D (6 bases). Germline V CDR1 and CDR2: LNHDA, SQIVND (reference sequence). The CDR3 extends over 14 amino acids. Trimming pared 5 bases from V and 7 bases from J, leaving 15 bases between. The CDR3 DNA reads TGTGCCAGTAGTCCGCGGGGGGGCGGCCAGCCCCAGCATTTT. Translation: CASSPRGGGQPQHF.